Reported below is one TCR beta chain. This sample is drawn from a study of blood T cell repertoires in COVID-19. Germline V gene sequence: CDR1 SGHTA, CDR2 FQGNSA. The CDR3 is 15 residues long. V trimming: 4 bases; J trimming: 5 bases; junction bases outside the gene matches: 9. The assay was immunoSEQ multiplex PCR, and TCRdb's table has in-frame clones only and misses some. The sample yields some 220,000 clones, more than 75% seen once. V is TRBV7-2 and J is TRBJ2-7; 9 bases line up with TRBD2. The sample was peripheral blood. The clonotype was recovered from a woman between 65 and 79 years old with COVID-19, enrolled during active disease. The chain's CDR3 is CASSWGLARSHEQYF. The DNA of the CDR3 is TGTGCCAGCAGCTGGGGACTAGCAAGATCTCACGAGCAGTACTTC.